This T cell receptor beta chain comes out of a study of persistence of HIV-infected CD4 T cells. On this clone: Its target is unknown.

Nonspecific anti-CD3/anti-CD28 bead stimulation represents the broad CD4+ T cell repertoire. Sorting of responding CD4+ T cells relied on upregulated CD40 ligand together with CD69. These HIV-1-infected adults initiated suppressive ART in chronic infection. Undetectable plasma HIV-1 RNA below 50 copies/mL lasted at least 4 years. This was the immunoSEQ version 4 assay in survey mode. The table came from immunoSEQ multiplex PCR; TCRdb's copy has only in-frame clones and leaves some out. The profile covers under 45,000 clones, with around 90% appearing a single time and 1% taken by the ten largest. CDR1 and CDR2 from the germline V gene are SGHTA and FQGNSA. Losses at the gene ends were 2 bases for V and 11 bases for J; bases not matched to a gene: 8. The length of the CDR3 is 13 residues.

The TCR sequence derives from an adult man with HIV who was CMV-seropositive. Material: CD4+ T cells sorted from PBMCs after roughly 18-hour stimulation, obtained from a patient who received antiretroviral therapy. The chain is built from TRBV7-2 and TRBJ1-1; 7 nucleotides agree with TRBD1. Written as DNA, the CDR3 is TGTGCCAGCAGCTTATATGGAGGGGGCGCGGCTTTCTTT. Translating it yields CASSLYGGGAAFF.